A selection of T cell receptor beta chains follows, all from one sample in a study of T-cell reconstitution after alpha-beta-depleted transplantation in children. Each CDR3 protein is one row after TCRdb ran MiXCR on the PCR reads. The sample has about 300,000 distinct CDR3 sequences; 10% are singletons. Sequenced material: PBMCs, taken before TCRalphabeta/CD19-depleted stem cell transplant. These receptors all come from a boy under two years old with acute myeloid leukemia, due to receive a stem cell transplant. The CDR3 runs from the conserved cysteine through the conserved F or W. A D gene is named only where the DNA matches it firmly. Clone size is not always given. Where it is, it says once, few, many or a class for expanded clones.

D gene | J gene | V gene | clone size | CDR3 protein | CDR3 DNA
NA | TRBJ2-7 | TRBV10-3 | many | CAISETISREQYF | TGTGCCATCAGTGAGACTATCTCCCGCGAGCAGTACTTC
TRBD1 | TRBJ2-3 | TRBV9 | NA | CASSVGTALTDTQYF | TGTGCCAGCAGCGTGGGGACAGCACTCACAGATACGCAGTATTTT
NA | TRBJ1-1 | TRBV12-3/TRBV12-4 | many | CASSLQSLNTEAFF | TGTGCCAGCAGTTTGCAGTCCCTGAACACTGAAGCTTTCTTT
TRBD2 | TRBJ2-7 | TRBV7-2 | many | CASTRGTGGFSYEQYF | TGTGCCAGCACCCGGGGTACGGGGGGGTTCTCCTACGAGCAGTACTTC
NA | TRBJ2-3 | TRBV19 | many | CASRGWDPSTDTQYF | TGTGCCAGTAGAGGTTGGGACCCTAGCACAGATACGCAGTATTTT
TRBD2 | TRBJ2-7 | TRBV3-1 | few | CASSLAGTSTYEQYF | TGTGCCAGCAGCCTCGCCGGGACTAGCACCTACGAGCAGTACTTC
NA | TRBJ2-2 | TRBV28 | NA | CASTLGGELFF | TGTGCCAGCACCCTTGGCGGGGAGCTGTTTTTT
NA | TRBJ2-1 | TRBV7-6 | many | CASSLGLASSYNEQFF | TGTGCCAGCAGCTTAGGCTTAGCGAGCTCCTACAATGAGCAGTTCTTC
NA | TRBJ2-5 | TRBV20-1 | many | CSAIKGQETQYF | TGCAGTGCTATTAAGGGACAAGAGACCCAGTACTTC
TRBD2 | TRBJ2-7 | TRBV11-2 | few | CASSPRYGRAYEQYF | TGTGCCAGCAGCCCCCGGTACGGGAGGGCCTACGAGCAGTACTTC
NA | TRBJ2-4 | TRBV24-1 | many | CATSEPREAKNIQYF | TGTGCCACCAGTGAACCCCGGGAGGCCAAAAACATTCAGTACTTC
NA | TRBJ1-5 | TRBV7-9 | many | CASSGPGRALNQPQHF | TGTGCCAGCAGTGGCCCGGGCAGGGCCCTAAATCAGCCCCAGCATTTT
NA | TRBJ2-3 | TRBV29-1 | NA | CSVGANPDTQYF | TGCAGCGTTGGCGCAAATCCAGATACGCAGTATTTT
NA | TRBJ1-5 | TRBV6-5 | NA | CASTSQESNQPQHF | TGTGCCAGCACCTCCCAGGAGAGCAATCAGCCCCAGCATTTT
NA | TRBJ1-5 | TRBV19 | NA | CASTRTAWGNQPQHF | TGTGCCAGTACAAGGACCGCTTGGGGCAATCAGCCCCAGCATTTT
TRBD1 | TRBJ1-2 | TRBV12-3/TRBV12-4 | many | CASGGTGVGYTF | TGTGCCAGCGGAGGGACAGGGGTCGGCTACACCTTC
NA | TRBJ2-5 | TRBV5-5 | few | CASSLEVRGETQYF | TGTGCCAGCAGCTTGGAAGTCAGGGGAGAGACCCAGTACTTC
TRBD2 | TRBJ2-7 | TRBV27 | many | CASSLSIGVASGSYYEQYF | TGTGCCAGCAGTTTATCGATAGGTGTGGCTAGCGGGAGTTACTACGAGCAGTACTTC
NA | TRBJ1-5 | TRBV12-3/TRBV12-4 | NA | CASSLHPREHSNQPQHF | TGTGCCAGCAGTCTTCACCCCAGGGAGCATAGCAATCAGCCCCAGCATTTT
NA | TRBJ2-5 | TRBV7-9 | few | CASSLDGGPQETQYF | TGTGCCAGCAGCTTAGACGGGGGGCCCCAAGAGACCCAGTACTTC
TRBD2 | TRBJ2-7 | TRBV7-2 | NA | CASSLAVGGGSYEQYF | TGTGCCAGCAGCTTAGCTGTCGGGGGGGGGTCCTACGAGCAGTACTTC
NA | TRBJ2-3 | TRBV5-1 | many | CASRLGGTDTQYF | TGCGCCAGCAGGCTCGGGGGCACAGATACGCAGTATTTT
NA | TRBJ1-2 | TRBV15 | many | CATSRAAGVGGGYTF | TGTGCCACCAGCAGAGCTGCAGGGGTGGGAGGTGGCTACACCTTC
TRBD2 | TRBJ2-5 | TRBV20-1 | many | CSARDFGLAAQETQYF | TGCAGTGCTAGAGATTTTGGGCTAGCGGCCCAAGAGACCCAGTACTTC
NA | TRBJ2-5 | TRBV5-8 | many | CASSRRLQGPSETQYF | TGTGCCAGCAGTCGTCGGCTCCAGGGCCCTTCGGAGACCCAGTACTTC
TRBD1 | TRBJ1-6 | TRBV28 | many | CASSPLTDRDSPLHF | TGTGCCAGCAGCCCCCTCACGGACAGGGATTCACCCCTCCACTTT
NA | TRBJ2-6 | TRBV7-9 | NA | CASSTRQSSGANVLTF | TGTGCCAGCAGCACCCGACAGAGCTCTGGGGCCAACGTCCTGACTTTC
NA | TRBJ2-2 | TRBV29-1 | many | CSVEDHPRGSNTGELFF | TGCAGCGTTGAAGACCATCCCCGGGGGTCAAACACCGGGGAGCTGTTTTTT
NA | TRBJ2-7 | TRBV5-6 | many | CASSLAGSYYEQYF | TGTGCCAGCAGCTTGGCGGGGAGCTACTACGAGCAGTACTTC
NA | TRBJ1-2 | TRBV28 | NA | CASSLVATGRRKIGYTF | TGTGCCAGCAGTTTGGTTGCCACTGGGCGTAGAAAAATTGGCTACACCTTC
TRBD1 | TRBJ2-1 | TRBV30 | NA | CAWSWATGAYNEQFF | TGTGCCTGGAGTTGGGCGACAGGGGCTTACAATGAGCAGTTCTTC
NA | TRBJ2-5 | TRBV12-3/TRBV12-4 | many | CASSNTQAQETQYF | TGTGCCAGCAGTAACACACAGGCCCAAGAGACCCAGTACTTC
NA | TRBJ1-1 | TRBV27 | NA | CASSLGGAARYEAFF | TGTGCCAGCAGTTTGGGGGGGGCGGCCAGATATGAAGCTTTCTTT
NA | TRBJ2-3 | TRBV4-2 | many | CASSHGADTQYF | TGTGCCAGCAGCCATGGGGCAGATACGCAGTATTTT
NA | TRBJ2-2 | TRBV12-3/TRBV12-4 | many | CASGVTITGELFF | TGTGCCAGCGGGGTTACCATCACCGGGGAGCTGTTTTTT
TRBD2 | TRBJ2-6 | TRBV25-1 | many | CASSPHREDGANVLTF | TGTGCCAGCAGTCCTCATCGGGAGGACGGGGCCAACGTCCTGACTTTC
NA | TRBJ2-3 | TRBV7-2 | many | CASRLGGGGTDTQYF | TGTGCCAGCAGACTTGGAGGGGGAGGCACAGATACGCAGTATTTT
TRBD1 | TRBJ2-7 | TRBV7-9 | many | CASSPSGQGRKNEQYF | TGTGCCAGCAGCCCAAGCGGACAGGGTAGGAAAAACGAGCAGTACTTC
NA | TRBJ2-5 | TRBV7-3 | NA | CASSPDGETQYF | TGTGCCAGCAGCCCCGACGGGGAGACCCAGTACTTC
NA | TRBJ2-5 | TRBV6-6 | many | CASSGSSETQYF | TGTGCCAGCAGCGGCTCGAGTGAGACCCAGTACTTC
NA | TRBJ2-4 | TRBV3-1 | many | CASSRGMGAKNIQYF | TGTGCCAGCAGCCGGGGGATGGGAGCCAAAAACATTCAGTACTTC
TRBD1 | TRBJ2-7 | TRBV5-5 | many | CASSLDTGTEIYEQYF | TGTGCCAGCAGCTTGGACACCGGGACAGAAATCTACGAGCAGTACTTC
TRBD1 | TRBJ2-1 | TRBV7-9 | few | CASSFFRDRTYNEQFF | TGTGCCAGCAGCTTCTTCCGGGACAGGACCTACAATGAGCAGTTCTTC
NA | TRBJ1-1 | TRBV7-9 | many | CASRGGGGGLTEAFF | TGTGCCAGCAGGGGGGGCGGGGGAGGCCTCACTGAAGCTTTCTTT
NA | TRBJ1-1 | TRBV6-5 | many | CASSYSSGLTEAFF | TGTGCCAGCAGTTACTCGTCCGGGCTCACTGAAGCTTTCTTT
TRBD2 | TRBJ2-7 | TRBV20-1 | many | CSATGTSGPYEQYF | TGCAGTGCCACCGGGACTAGCGGCCCTTACGAGCAGTACTTC
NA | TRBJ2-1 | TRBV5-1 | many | CASRGVSLSTSYNEQFF | TGCGCCAGCAGGGGAGTCTCTCTCAGCACCTCCTACAATGAGCAGTTCTTC
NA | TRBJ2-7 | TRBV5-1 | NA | CASSFSGRGSEQYF | TGCGCCAGCAGCTTTTCCGGACGGGGAAGCGAGCAGTACTTC
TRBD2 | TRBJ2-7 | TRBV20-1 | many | CSALGLAGGLTYEQYF | TGCAGTGCGCTGGGACTAGCGGGGGGCCTTACCTACGAGCAGTACTTC
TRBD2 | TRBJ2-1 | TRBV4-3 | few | CASSLGLARYNEQFF | TGCGCCAGCAGCTTAGGACTAGCGAGGTACAATGAGCAGTTCTTC
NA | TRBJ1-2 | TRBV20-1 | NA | CSARAALNYGYTF | TGCAGTGCTAGGGCAGCCCTTAACTATGGCTACACCTTC
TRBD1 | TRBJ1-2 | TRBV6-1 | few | CASSADRGIGGYTF | TGTGCCAGCAGTGCCGACAGGGGGATAGGTGGCTACACCTTC
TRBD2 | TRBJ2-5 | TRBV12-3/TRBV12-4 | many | CASRSGGAETQYF | TGTGCCAGCAGGAGCGGGGGGGCAGAGACCCAGTACTTC
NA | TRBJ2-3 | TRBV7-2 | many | CASSLDGTISDTQYF | TGTGCCAGCAGCTTAGACGGGACCATATCAGATACGCAGTATTTT
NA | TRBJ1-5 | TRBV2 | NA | CASSERGARGQPQHF | TGTGCCAGCAGTGAACGGGGGGCGAGGGGTCAGCCCCAGCATTTT